These 13 T cell receptor beta chains were all obtained from the same sample, sequenced in a study of molecular identifiers for immune sequencing clone quantification. TCRdb re-called the PCR reads through MiXCR, storing one row per CDR3 protein. The table lists about 640,000 distinct CDR3 sequences, nearly 20% of them singletons. Specimen: naive CD8+ T cells from blood, with Jurkat cell RNA spiked in. Specified subset: FACS-sorted CD8+CD4-CCR7+CD45RA+ naive T cells. Receptors originate from a human donor in good health. Some libraries in this study had Jurkat cell RNA spiked in.

The V gene is TRBV15, the J gene TRBJ2-2; TRBD1 is a possible D gene (5 bases). The CDR3 has 16 residues. Germline V gene sequence: CDR1 LNHNV, CDR2 YYDKDF (reference sequence). The V gene lost 3 bases and the J gene lost 4 bases, with 15 bases spanning the gap. CDR3 in DNA: TGTGCCACCAGCAGGAAAGGGGTTTCGGCCACCGGGGAGCTGTTTTTT. It yields the protein CATSRKGVSATGELFF.

This sequence joins TRBV3-1 and TRBJ2-3, with D perhaps given as TRBD1 or TRBD2 (5 bases each). The ends were cut back, 7 bases at V and 0 bases at J, with 17 bases in the middle. This CDR3 spans 16 amino acids. CDR1 LGHDT and CDR2 YNNKEL come from the germline V gene (reference sequence). The CDR3 DNA is TGTGCCAGCACGAACCGGGACGATTCTAGCACAGATACGCAGTATTTT. Its translation is CASTNRDDSSTDTQYF.

This clonotype was detected only a few times. CDR3 protein: CASSLLAGRGDTQYF. CDR3 DNA: TGTGCCAGCAGTTTATTAGCGGGCCGAGGGGATACGCAGTATTTT. The rearrangement links TRBV27 to TRBJ2-3, with 7 positions matching TRBD2. There are 15 residues in the CDR3. V dropped 1 base and J dropped 6; count of bases not matched to a gene: 7. Per the germline V gene, CDR1 is MNHEY and CDR2 is SMNVEV (reference sequence).

This clonotype was counted ten times or more. The genes are TRBV7-2 and TRBJ1-3, with 9 bases identical to TRBD1. The CDR3 covers 16 residues. Germline-derived CDR1 and CDR2 are SGHTA and FQGNSA. With V trimmed by 5 bases and J by 3 bases, 8 bases remained unmatched. The CDR3 here is CASSPSQGAIGNTIYF. CDR3 sequence (DNA): TGTGCCAGCAGCCCCTCACAGGGGGCGATTGGAAACACCATATATTTT.

This clonotype was counted ten times or more. The gene calls are TRBV13 and TRBJ2-7, with TRBD2 identical over 9 bases. Trimming cost V 5 bases and J 4 bases; bases outside gene matches: 12. Germline V gene data show CDR1 as PRHDT and CDR2 as FYEKMQ (reference sequence). The CDR3 is made up of 16 amino acids. In DNA form, the CDR3 reads TGTGCCAGCAGCCCAAAGGTTCAGGGACTAGCTTACGAGCAGTACTTC. Residues: CASSPKVQGLAYEQYF.

The V gene is TRBV27, the J gene TRBJ2-5; 9 positions agree with TRBD2. CDR3 length: 15 amino acids. V trimming: 2 bases; J trimming: 1 base; junction bases outside the gene matches: 2. CDR1 MNHEY and CDR2 SMNVEV come from the germline V gene (reference sequence). CDR3 region: CASSLLAGIQETQYF. In DNA, the CDR3 is TGTGCCAGCAGTTTACTAGCGGGGATCCAAGAGACCCAGTACTTC.

As regards this clonotype: A far larger clone is one nucleotide away, so this likely arose from a read error. This chain links TRBV7-3 with TRBJ1-1; TRBD1 aligns across 7 bases. The CDR3 has 13 residues. CDR1 SGHTA and CDR2 FQGTGA come from the germline V gene. The CDR3 DNA sequence: TGTGCCGGCAGCTTACCAGGGGGCACTGAAGCTTTCTTT. This translates into CAGSLPGGTEAFF. The full variable domain, in which reference TRBV7-3 and TRBJ1-1 provide the parts outside the CDR3, is GAGVSQTPSNKVTEKGKYVELRCDPISGHTALYWYRQSLGQGPEFLIYFQGTGAADDSGLPNDRFFAVRPEGSVSTLKIQRTERGDSAVYLCAGSLPGGTEAFFGQGTRLTVV.

Concerning this clonotype: This may be a read error: a much more frequent sequence differs by one nucleotide. This chain connects TRBV7-6 to TRBJ2-2, with D perhaps TRBD2 (5 bases). Germline CDR1 is SGHVS and CDR2 is FNYEAQ. CDR3 length: 13 amino acids. The CDR3 DNA reads as TGTGCCAGCAGCTTACTTTCGACCGGGGAGCTGCTTTTT. Its translation is CASSLLSTGELLF.

This clonotype was counted many times. This rearrangement joins TRBV6-2 or TRBV6-3 to TRBJ2-4, with D perhaps matching TRBD2 (6 bases). Trimming took 5 bases from V and 6 from J, leaving 11 bases between them. Germline CDR1 reads MNHEY; CDR2 reads SVGEGT. The CDR3 runs to 13 residues. As DNA, the CDR3 is TGTGCCAGCAGTGACGCGGGACCAAACATTCAGTACTTC. Its protein is CASSDAGPNIQYF.

This clonotype was picked up a small number of times. The J gene is TRBJ2-1, the V gene TRBV6-2 or TRBV6-3; 16 nucleotides line up with TRBD2. Trimming at V came to 6 bases and at J to 6 bases, leaving 11 bases not matched to a gene. The V gene's germline CDR1 is MNHEY and CDR2 SVGEGT. The CDR3 sequence is 18 residues long. The CDR3 DNA reads as TGTGCCAGCAGACTCGAGCCGGGACTAGCGGGGGGGCCCAATGAGCAGTTCTTC. It yields the protein CASRLEPGLAGGPNEQFF.

In this sample, this clonotype turned up a few times. V usage is TRBV11-3 and J usage is TRBJ2-7, with 9 bases identical to TRBD2. The J segment lost 7 bases and the V segment lost 3 bases, leaving 13 bases of the junction unmatched. This CDR3 is built from 16 residues. Germline V gene lookup returns CDR1 SGHNT and CDR2 YENEEA. CDR3 region: CASSLGAVAGVEEQYF. Here the CDR3 DNA reads TGTGCCAGCAGCTTGGGTGCAGTAGCGGGAGTAGAGGAGCAGTACTTC. Full variable domain (outside the CDR3, taken from reference TRBV11-3 and TRBJ2-7): EAGVVQSPRYKIIEKKQPVAFWCNPISGHNTLYWYLQNLGQGPELLIRYENEEAVDDSQLPKDRFSAERLKGVDSTLKIQPAELGDSAVYLCASSLGAVAGVEEQYFGPGTRLTVT.

There are many counts of this clonotype. The gene calls are TRBV27 and TRBJ2-7, with 8 bases fitting TRBD2. The V gene end was trimmed by 5 bases and the J gene end by 1 base; junction bases not matched to a gene: 7. Germline V gives CDR1 MNHEY, CDR2 SMNVEV (reference sequence). CDR3 size: 15 residues. The CDR3 bases are TGTGCCAGCAGTCCAAGCGGGAGTGGATCCTACGAGCAGTACTTC. Protein: CASSPSGSGSYEQYF.

The V call is TRBV21-1, the J call TRBJ1-5; the tabulated D call, TRBD1, remains unverified against the DNA. TRBV21-1 is termed a pseudogene. The CDR3 consists of 15 residues. The CDR3 DNA follows: TGTGCCAGCAGCAAAGGACAGGGGGGCAATCAGCCCCAGCATTTT. This translates into CASSKGQGGNQPQHF.